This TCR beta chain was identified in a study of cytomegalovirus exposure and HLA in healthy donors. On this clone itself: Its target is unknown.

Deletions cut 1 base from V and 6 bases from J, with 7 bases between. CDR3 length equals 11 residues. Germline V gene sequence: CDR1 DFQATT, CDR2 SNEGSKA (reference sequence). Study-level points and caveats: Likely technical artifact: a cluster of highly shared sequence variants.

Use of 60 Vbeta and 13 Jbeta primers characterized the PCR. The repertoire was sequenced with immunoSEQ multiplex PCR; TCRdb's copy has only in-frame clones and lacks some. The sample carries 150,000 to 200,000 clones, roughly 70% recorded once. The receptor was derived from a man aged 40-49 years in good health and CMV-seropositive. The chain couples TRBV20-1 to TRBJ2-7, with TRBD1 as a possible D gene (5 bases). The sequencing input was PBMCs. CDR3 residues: CSARVGVEQYF. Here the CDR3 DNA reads TGCAGTGCTAGAGTAGGGGTCGAGCAGTACTTC.